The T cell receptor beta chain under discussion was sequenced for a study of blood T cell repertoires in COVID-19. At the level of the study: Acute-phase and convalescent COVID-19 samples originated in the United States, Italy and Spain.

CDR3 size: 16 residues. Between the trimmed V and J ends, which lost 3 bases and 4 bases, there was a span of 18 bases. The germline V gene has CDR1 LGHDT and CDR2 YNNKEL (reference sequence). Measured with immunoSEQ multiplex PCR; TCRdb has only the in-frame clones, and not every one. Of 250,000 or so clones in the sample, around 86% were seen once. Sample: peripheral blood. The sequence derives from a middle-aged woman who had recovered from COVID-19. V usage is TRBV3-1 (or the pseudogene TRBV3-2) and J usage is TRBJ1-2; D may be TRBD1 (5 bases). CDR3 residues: CASSQGGARVSYGYTF. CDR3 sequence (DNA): TGTGCCAGCAGCCAGGGGGGTGCCAGGGTGAGCTATGGCTACACCTTC.